The clone carrying this T cell receptor beta chain was seen a few times. The antigen is not known. The CDR3 is made up of 17 amino acids. Germline V CDR1 and CDR2: MDHEN, SYDVKM. The V and J ends lost 5 bases and 0 bases, in that order; junction bases with no gene match: 12. The data are from a study of T-cell memory formation after mild COVID-19. Study-wide background: TCR clustering was largely donor specific. Findings of the study overall: Largely, contracting CD4+ clones fell within CM and EM, and contracting CD8+ clones within EMRA.

MiXCR, run by TCRdb on the 5' RACE reads, gives a single entry per CDR3 protein. This table has around 250,000 distinct CDR3 sequences, 15% to 20% appearing once. This sequence originates from a man between 18 and 29 years old who had mild COVID-19 (a few samples of this study predate the infection). Cell type and time point are not known. The specimen sequenced was PBMCs or a T cell subset sorted from them (not recorded which). The chain uses TRBV28 and TRBJ2-7; TRBD1 aligns across 8 bases. In DNA, the CDR3 is TGTGCCAGCAGTCCCTATGGTGGGGACAGGAGCTCCTACGAGCAGTACGTC. Its translation: CASSPYGGDRSSYEQYV.